This T cell receptor (beta chain) was obtained from a study of cytomegalovirus exposure and HLA in healthy donors. Study outcomes and limitations: The study flagged approximately 180 TCR beta chains as cytomegalovirus-associated.

Method: immunoSEQ multiplex PCR; TCRdb's copy keeps in-frame clones and lacks some. The sample shows over 70,000 clones, around 90% of them seen only once. V was cut by 4 bases and J by 0 bases, with 10 bases left in between. Germline CDR1 and CDR2: SGHAT and FQDESV (reference sequence). This CDR3 comprises 14 residues. To note about this clone: What it recognizes is unknown.

Sequenced input: PBMCs. V gene TRBV11-1 combines with J gene TRBJ2-7; D is uncertain. This sequence was found in a woman younger than 35 in good health and CMV-seropositive. DNA of the CDR3: TGTGCCAGCAGCTCAAGCTATAGCTCCTACGAGCAGTACTTC. Translating it yields CASSSSYSSYEQYF.